The next 8 T cell receptor beta chains were all read from a single sample in a study of blood T cell repertoires in COVID-19. TCRdb's copy holds only in-frame clones and misses some; the assay was immunoSEQ multiplex PCR. This repertoire shows a few hundred thousand clones, about 89% found once; its top ten account for around 0.94%. Sequencing was carried out using PBMCs or T cells enriched from blood (not recorded which). These receptors were obtained from a woman aged 40 to 50 who had been exposed to COVID-19.

The rearrangement joins TRBV6-5 to TRBJ1-2, with no clear D. In germline, CDR1 is MNHEY, CDR2 SVGAGI. This CDR3 region has 14 residues. V shed 11 bases and J shed 8 bases, with 24 bases lying between them. CDR3 protein: CASQRLELWSGYTF. CDR3 coding DNA: TGTGCCTCCCAACGCTTAGAGTTATGGAGCGGCTACACCTTC.

The CDR3 DNA follows: TGTGCCAGCAGCTTAGGTCGGGGCACAGATACGCAGTATTTT. This encodes CASSLGRGTDTQYF. The rearrangement links TRBV11-2 to TRBJ2-3, with D hard to call. Trimming removed 1 base at V and 1 base at J, with 6 bases between. CDR3 length: 14 residues. Per the germline V gene, CDR1 is SGHAT and CDR2 is FQNNGV.

The genes are TRBV11-3 and TRBJ2-5, with 8 bases lining up with TRBD2. The germline V gene encodes CDR1 SGHNT and CDR2 YENEEA. The trim removed 4 bases at V and 5 bases at J, leaving 12 bases unmatched. This CDR3 is built from 16 residues. The CDR3 DNA is TGTGCCAGCAGCTCTATATTAGCGGGATACGGGGAGACCCAGTACTTC. As protein: CASSSILAGYGETQYF.

This clone was detected once. This chain connects TRBV9 to TRBJ1-2; D gene unclear. With 3 bases removed from V and 5 bases from J, the gap between germline ends came to 14 bases. From germline, CDR1 is SGDLS and CDR2 YYNGEE. The CDR3 has 14 residues. For the CDR3, the DNA is TGTGCCAGCAGCGCCACCCAAAGAGGGTATGGCTACACCTTC. Protein sequence: CASSATQRGYGYTF.

This clone was counted once. V gene TRBV5-8 combines with J gene TRBJ1-5; D remains ambiguous. V shed 7 bases and J shed 0 bases, with 5 bases lying between them. The CDR3 has 12 residues. Germline V gives CDR1 SGHTS, CDR2 YDEGEE. CDR3 residues: CASGLSNQPQHF. The CDR3 nucleotides are TGTGCCAGCGGACTTAGCAATCAGCCCCAGCATTTT.

The chain uses TRBV5-4 and TRBJ1-2; 9 bases line up with TRBD1. Germline-derived CDR1 and CDR2 are SGHNT and YYREEE (reference sequence). The length of the CDR3 is 15 residues. V lost 2 bases and J lost 5; bases outside the gene matches: 7. CDR3 sequence reads: CASSFGGTGTYGYTF. CDR3 sequence (DNA): TGTGCCAGCAGCTTCGGAGGGACAGGGACATATGGCTACACCTTC.

V gene TRBV19 combines with J gene TRBJ2-7; a weak D match, TRBD1 (6 bases). Germline loops: CDR1 LNHDA, CDR2 SQIVND (reference sequence). V was clipped by 5 bases and J by 12 bases, with 23 bases between them. The CDR3 extends over 14 amino acids. This CDR3 reads CASSDSGTYLRRYF. The CDR3 region has the DNA TGTGCCAGTAGTGATTCCGGGACATACCTTAGGAGGTACTTC.

This chain uses TRBV10-2 with TRBJ1-5; 11 positions match TRBD1. The trim removed 5 bases at V and 7 bases at J, leaving 4 bases unmatched. The CDR3 has 14 residues. The germline gives CDR1 WSHSY, CDR2 SAAADI. DNA of the CDR3: TGCGCCAGCAGTACCGGGACAGGGGGACAGCCCCAGCATTTT. This codes for CASSTGTGGQPQHF.